This TCR beta chain stems from a study of resident and recirculating memory T cells in vitiligo (dated by TCRdb to 2017 to 2018). Regarding the research as a whole: For TCR beta sequencing, each of 3 stable vitiligo patients provided PBMCs and epidermis from shave biopsies taken at two lesional sites and two nonlesional sites. Samples were homogenized without cell sorting just before genomic DNA extraction with the Qiagen DNeasy Blood & Tissue Kit. The human TCR beta sequencing was designed to test whether specific clones found in lesional vitiligo skin differed from the clones found in nonlesional skin and in blood.

The CDR3, from cysteine to phenylalanine, totals 18 residues. Only CDR3 DNA is held: 54 bases, read in frame from base 1. At the junction V is shortened by 1 base and J by 0 bases; bases outside the gene matches: 6. According to the germline V gene, CDR1 reads SGDLS and CDR2 reads YYNGEE. To note about this clone: Its antigen target is currently unknown. Base qualities are not at hand, and no much larger clone is one base apart.

The immunoSEQ hsTCRB kit was used to amplify TCR beta chains from the genomic DNA. The immunoSEQ service ran the sequencing of the TCR beta libraries on an Illumina MiSeq instrument. For the original study's pipeline: Analysis of the repertoire data was performed with the immunoSEQ Analyzer. Imported from immuneACCESS, the table was reduced by TCRdb to in-frame sequences with V and J called. These copies leave out some clones; in studies compared against another copy, an unresolved V gene accounts for under half, and the cause of the remainder is not known. The V and J calls and clone size come from that table; D and trimming were worked out from the DNA. The sample data list 70,000 to 75,000 clones, and roughly nine tenths of these were observed just once. The ten largest clones capture 4.9% of the sample. Vitiligo was considered stable when no change in lesions had been observed over the previous 6 months. For classification as stable, the absence of confetti depigmentation, a clinical sign of active vitiligo, was additionally required. Anyone who had been treated within the previous three months was excluded from the study. PBMCs were isolated from heparinized blood by Ficoll density gradient centrifugation and then flash-frozen.

The full study reports these points: Even within a single patient, overlap and correlation analysis found no significant repertoire overlap between any biopsies apart from each lesion compared with itself. TCR sequences were not conserved across biopsy sites or patients, suggesting that different T cell clones infiltrate different lesions, described as private specificity. No single dominant TCR clone was found, and clonality differed from one vitiligo lesion to another. Future mechanistic studies are needed so that the relative contributions of the lesion-infiltrating T cell clones and of human Trm versus Tcm pools can be evaluated.

Material: blood. This TCR came from a male donor with vitiligo. The receptor chain draws on TRBV9 and TRBJ2-6; 8 bases in the middle match TRBD1. In nucleotide form, the sequence is TGTGCCAGCAGCGTAAGGCAGGGGGCTAGCTCTGGGGCCAACGTCCTGACTTTC. Its protein is CASSVRQGASSGANVLTF.